Described below is a single TCR beta chain sequence and its context. The V gene's germline CDR1 is LGHNA and CDR2 YSLEER. The CDR3 has 16 amino acids. Trimming took 0 bases from V and 5 from J; bases not matched to a gene: 3. These data are taken from a study of blood T cell repertoires in COVID-19. About the research overall: The samples span acute and convalescent COVID-19 from the United States, Italy and Spain. From T cells, B-cell-depleted T cells, or PBMCs came the material, which was cDNA or gDNA.

In the original analysis: Amplification of reference gene primers provided the estimated nucleated cell counts. Here immunoSEQ multiplex PCR was the method, and the copy in TCRdb shows in-frame clones only, minus some. V and J calls and clone size come straight from that table; D and trimming were deduced from the DNA. The table includes around 250,000 clones, roughly 90% detected once. The clonotype was recovered from a man between 60 and 75 years old with acute or convalescent COVID-19. The sample comprised peripheral blood. The chain couples TRBV4-3 to TRBJ2-2; 10 positions agree with TRBD2. The CDR3 loop is CASSQEAGGMTGELFF. DNA of the CDR3: TGCGCCAGCAGCCAAGAAGCGGGAGGGATGACCGGGGAGCTGTTTTTT.